This TCR beta chain was sequenced in a study of beta chain features in type 1 diabetes. Study-level findings and limits: Shortening of TCRB CDR3s, moderate but significant, appeared in all four CD4+ subsets of Type 1 diabetes patients.

This clone was counted only a few times. Its antigen is as yet unknown. As every portion of the isolated RNA was reverse transcribed, the sequencing read expressed TCRB transcripts. Produced via immunoSEQ multiplex PCR; TCRdb's table is partial and in-frame only. The top ten clones hold approximately 0.043% of a sample with 500,000 to 850,000 clones, 11% to 15% of them seen once. CDR1 is SEHNR, CDR2 FQNEAQ, per germline (reference sequence). Trimming left V 0 bases short and J 4 bases short, with 9 bases between. This CDR3 spans 14 amino acids. The receptor's source is a man between 18 and 35 years old with type 1 diabetes. Sequenced: naive CD4+ T cells from blood. The chain carries TRBV7-9 and TRBJ1-2; D not resolved. As DNA, the CDR3 is TGTGCCAGCAGCTTAGCGGGTGGAGCCTATGGCTACACCTTC. Protein: CASSLAGGAYGYTF.